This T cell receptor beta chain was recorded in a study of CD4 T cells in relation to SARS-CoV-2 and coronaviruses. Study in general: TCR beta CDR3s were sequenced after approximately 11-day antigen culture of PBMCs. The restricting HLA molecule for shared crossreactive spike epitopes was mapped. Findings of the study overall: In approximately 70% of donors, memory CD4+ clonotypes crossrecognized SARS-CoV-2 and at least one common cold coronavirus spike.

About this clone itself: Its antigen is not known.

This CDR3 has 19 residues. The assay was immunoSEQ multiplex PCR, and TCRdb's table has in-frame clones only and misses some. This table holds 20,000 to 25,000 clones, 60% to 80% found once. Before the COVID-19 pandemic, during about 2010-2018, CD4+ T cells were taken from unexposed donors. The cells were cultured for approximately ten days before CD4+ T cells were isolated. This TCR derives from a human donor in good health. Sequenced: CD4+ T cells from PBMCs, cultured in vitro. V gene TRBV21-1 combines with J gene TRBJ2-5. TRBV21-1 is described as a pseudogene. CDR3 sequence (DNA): TGTGCCAGCAGCAAAGCATTAGGAAACATCTCCCGAAGAAAAGAGACCCAGTACTTC. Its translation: CASSKALGNISRRKETQYF.